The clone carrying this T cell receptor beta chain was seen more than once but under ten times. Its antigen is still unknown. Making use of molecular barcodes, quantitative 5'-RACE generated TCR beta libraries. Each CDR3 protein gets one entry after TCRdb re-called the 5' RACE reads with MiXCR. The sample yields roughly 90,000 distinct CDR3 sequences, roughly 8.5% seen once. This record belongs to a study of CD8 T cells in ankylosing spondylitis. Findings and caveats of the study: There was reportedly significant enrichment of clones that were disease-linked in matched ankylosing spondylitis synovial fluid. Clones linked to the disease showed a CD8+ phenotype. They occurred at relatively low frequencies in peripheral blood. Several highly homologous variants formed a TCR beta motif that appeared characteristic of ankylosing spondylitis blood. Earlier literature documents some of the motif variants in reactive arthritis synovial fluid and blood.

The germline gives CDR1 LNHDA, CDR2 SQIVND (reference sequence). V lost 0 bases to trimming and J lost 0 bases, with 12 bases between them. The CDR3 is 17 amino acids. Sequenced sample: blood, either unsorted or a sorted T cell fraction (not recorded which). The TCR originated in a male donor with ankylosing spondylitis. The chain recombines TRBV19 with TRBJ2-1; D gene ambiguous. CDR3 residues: CASSIETTGSSYNEQFF. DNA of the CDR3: TGTGCCAGTAGTATAGAAACAACCGGTTCCTCCTACAATGAGCAGTTCTTC.